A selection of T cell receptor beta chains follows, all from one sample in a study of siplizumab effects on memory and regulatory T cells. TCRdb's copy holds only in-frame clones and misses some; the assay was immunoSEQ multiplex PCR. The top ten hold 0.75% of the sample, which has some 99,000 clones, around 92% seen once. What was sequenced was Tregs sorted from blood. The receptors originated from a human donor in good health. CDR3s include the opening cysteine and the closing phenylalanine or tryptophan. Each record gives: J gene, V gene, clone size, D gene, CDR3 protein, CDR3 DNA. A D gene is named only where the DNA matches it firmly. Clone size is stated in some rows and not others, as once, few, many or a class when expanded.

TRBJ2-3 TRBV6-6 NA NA CASSQRDTDTQYF TGTGCCAGCAGTCAAAGAGACACAGATACGCAGTATTTT
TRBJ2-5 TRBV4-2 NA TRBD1 CASSQLGQGGSVETQYF TGTGCCAGCAGCCAGCTAGGACAGGGCGGTTCGGTAGAGACCCAGTACTTC
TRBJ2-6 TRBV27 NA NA CASSFRAFSGANVLTF TGTGCCAGCAGTTTCCGGGCCTTCTCTGGGGCCAACGTCCTGACTTTC
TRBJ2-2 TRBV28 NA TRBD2 CASSLPLAGAAGELFF TGTGCCAGCAGTCTCCCCCTAGCGGGAGCAGCCGGGGAGCTGTTTTTT
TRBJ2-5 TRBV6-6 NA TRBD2 CASSYSSGGARETQYF TGTGCCAGCAGTTACTCCTCCGGGGGGGCGCGGGAGACCCAGTACTTC
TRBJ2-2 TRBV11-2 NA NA CASSFAGPGYTGELFF TGTGCCAGCAGCTTTGCGGGGCCCGGATACACCGGGGAGCTGTTTTTT
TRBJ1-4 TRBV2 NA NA CASSNTGRTNEKLFF TGTGCCAGCAGCAATACAGGGAGGACTAATGAAAAACTGTTTTTT
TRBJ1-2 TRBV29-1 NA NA CSAEPGTGRSYTF TGCAGCGCCGAGCCGGGGACTGGGCGCAGCTACACCTTC
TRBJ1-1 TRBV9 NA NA CASSALPGGTEAFF TGTGCCAGCAGCGCCCTACCCGGAGGCACTGAAGCTTTCTTT
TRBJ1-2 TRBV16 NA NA CASSQSSGYGYTF TGTGCCAGCAGCCAATCGAGCGGGTATGGCTACACCTTC
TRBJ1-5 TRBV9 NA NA CASSPPLGPYQPQHF TGTGCCAGCAGCCCGCCTCTGGGACCTTATCAGCCCCAGCATTTT
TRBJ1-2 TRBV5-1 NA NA CASSLGYSGYGYTF TGCGCCAGCAGCTTGGGCTACTCAGGATATGGCTACACCTTC
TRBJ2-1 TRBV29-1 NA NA CSVARDNYNEQFF TGCAGCGTTGCCCGGGACAACTACAATGAGCAGTTCTTC
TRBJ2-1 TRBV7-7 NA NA CASSVRLGPIYNEQFF TGTGCTAGCAGCGTCCGACTAGGACCAATTTACAATGAGCAGTTCTTC
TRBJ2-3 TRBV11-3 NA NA CASSLGVSFADTQYF TGTGCCAGCAGCTTAGGTGTTAGTTTTGCAGATACGCAGTATTTT
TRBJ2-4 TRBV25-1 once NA CASSEYRGPVAKNIQYF TGTGCCAGCAGTGAATACCGGGGTCCGGTGGCCAAAAACATTCAGTACTTC
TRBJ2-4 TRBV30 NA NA CAWSRGGDIQYF TGTGCCTGGAGTAGGGGCGGGGACATTCAGTACTTC
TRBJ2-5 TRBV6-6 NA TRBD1 CASSYGDREQETQYF TGTGCCAGCAGCTACGGGGACAGGGAGCAAGAGACCCAGTACTTC
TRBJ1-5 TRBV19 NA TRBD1 CASSQNRGLLNQPQHF TGTGCCAGTAGTCAAAACAGGGGGCTACTCAATCAGCCCCAGCATTTT
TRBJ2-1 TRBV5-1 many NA CASSLGGDSYNEQFF TGCGCCAGCAGCTTGGGCGGGGACTCTTACAATGAGCAGTTCTTC
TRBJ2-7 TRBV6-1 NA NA CASSYGQKEYF TGTGCCAGCAGTTACGGACAGAAGGAGTACTTC
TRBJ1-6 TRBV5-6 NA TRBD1 CASSAGTGDYNSPLHF TGTGCCAGCAGCGCCGGGACAGGGGACTATAATTCACCCCTCCACTTT
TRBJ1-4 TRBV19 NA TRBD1 CASSISDRGKLFF TGTGCCAGTAGTATCTCGGACAGGGGAAAACTGTTTTTT
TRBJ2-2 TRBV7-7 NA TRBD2 CASSLAQGSGGELFF TGTGCCAGCAGCTTAGCGCAGGGTAGCGGGGGAGAGCTGTTTTTT
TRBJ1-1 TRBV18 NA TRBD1 CASSPSVGQGAGDTEAFF TGTGCCAGCTCACCTTCTGTGGGACAGGGGGCCGGGGACACTGAAGCTTTCTTT
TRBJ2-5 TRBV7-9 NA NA CASSLYGGAMGETQYF TGTGCCAGCAGCTTATACGGCGGCGCGATGGGAGAGACCCAGTACTTC
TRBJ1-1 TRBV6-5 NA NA CASSYLHGVTEAFF TGTGCCAGCAGTTACCTCCACGGGGTTACTGAAGCTTTCTTT
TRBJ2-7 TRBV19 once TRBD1 CASSQTGQGVDEQYF TGTGCCAGTAGTCAGACGGGACAGGGGGTCGACGAGCAGTACTTC
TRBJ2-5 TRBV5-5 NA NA CASSTAQETQYF TGTGCCAGCAGCACAGCACAAGAGACCCAGTACTTC
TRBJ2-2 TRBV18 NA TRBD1 CASSPRQGLNTGELFF TGTGCCAGCTCACCCCGACAGGGGTTGAACACCGGGGAGCTGTTTTTT
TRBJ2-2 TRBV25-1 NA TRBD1 CASSGDRGYTGELFF TGTGCCAGCAGTGGGGACAGGGGATACACCGGGGAGCTGTTTTTT
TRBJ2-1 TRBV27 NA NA CASSKTGGATYEQFF TGTGCCAGCAGTAAAACAGGGGGGGCTACCTACGAGCAGTTCTTC